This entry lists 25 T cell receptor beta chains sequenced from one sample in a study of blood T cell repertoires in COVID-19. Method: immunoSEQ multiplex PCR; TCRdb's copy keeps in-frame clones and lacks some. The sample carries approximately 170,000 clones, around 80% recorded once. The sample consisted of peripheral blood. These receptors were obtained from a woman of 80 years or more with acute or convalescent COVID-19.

The CDR3 spells CASSLDWAGNQPQHF. In DNA, the CDR3 is TGTGCCAGCAGCTTAGATTGGGCCGGCAATCAGCCCCAGCATTTT. V is TRBV11-2 and J is TRBJ1-5, with D uncertain. CDR3 size: 15 residues. Between the trimmed V and J ends, which lost 0 bases and 2 bases, there was a span of 8 bases. Per germline, CDR1 SGHAT and CDR2 FQNNGV. Supplemented by reference TRBV11-2 and TRBJ1-5, the full variable domain reads EAGVAQSPRYKIIEKRQSVAFWCNPISGHATLYWYQQILGQGPKLLIQFQNNGVVDDSQLPKDRFSAERLKGVDSTLKIQPAKLEDSAVYLCASSLDWAGNQPQHFGDGTRLSIL.

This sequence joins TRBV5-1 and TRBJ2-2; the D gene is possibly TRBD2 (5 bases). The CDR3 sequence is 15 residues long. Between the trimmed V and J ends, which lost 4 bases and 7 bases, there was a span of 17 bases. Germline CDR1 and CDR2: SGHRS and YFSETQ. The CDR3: CASSPELRVFGELFF. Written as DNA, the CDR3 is TGCGCCAGCAGCCCAGAGTTGCGGGTTTTCGGGGAGCTGTTTTTT. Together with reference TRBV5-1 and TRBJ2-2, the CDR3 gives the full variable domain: KAGVTQTPRYLIKTRGQQVTLSCSPISGHRSVSWYQQTPGQGLQFLFEYFSETQRNKGNFPGRFSGRQFSNSRSEMNVSTLELGDSALYLCASSPELRVFGELFFGEGSRLTVL.

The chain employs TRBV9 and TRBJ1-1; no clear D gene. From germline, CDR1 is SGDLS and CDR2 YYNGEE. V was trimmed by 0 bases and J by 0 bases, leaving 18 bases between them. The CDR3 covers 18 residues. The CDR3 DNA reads TGTGCCAGCAGCGTAGCTCCTCTCTCGGGTTTCATGAACACTGAAGCTTTCTTT. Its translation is CASSVAPLSGFMNTEAFF. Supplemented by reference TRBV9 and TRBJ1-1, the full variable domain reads DSGVTQTPKHLITATGQRVTLRCSPRSGDLSVYWYQQSLDQGLQFLIQYYNGEERAKGNILERFSAQQFPDLHSELNLSSLELGDSALYFCASSVAPLSGFMNTEAFFGQGTRLTVV.

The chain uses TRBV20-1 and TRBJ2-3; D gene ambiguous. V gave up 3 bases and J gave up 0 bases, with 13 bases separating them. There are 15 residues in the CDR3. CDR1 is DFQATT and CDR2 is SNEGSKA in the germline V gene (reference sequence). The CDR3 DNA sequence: TGCAGTGCTAGTTCTGCACTCTCTAGCACAGATACGCAGTATTTT. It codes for CSASSALSSTDTQYF.

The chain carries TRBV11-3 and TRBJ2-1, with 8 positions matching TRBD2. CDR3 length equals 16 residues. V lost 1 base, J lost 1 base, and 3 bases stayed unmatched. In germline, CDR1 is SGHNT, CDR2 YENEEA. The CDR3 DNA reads TGTGCCAGCAGCTTAGGGGGACTAGGATCCTACAATGAGCAGTTCTTC. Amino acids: CASSLGGLGSYNEQFF.

CDR3 DNA sequence: TGTGCCAGCACCGAGAAGCGGAGCTCCTACAATGAGCAGTTCTTC. It yields the protein CASTEKRSSYNEQFF. The chain links TRBV6-5 to TRBJ2-1, with D perhaps TRBD2 (5 bases). Between the trimmed V and J ends, which lost 7 bases and 0 bases, there was a span of 13 bases. Per the germline V gene, CDR1 is MNHEY and CDR2 is SVGAGI. CDR3 length: 15 amino acids.

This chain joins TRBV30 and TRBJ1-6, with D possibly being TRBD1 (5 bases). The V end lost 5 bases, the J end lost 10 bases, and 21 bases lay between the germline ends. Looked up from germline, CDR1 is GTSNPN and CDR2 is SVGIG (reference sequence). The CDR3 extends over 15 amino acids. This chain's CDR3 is CAWGGKGTGGSPLHF. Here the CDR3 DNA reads TGTGCCTGGGGTGGTAAGGGGACGGGAGGATCACCCCTCCACTTT.

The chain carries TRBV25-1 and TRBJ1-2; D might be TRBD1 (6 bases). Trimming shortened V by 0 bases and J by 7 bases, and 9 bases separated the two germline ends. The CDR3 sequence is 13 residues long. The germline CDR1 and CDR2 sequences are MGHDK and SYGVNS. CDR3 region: CASSEYGGPGYTF. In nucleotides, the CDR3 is TGTGCCAGCAGTGAATATGGGGGCCCTGGCTACACCTTC.

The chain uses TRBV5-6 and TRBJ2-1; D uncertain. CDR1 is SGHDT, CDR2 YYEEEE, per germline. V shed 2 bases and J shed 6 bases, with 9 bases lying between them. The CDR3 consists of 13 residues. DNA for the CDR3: TGTGCCAGCAGCTTTGGCAATCGCAATGAGCAGTTCTTC. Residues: CASSFGNRNEQFF.

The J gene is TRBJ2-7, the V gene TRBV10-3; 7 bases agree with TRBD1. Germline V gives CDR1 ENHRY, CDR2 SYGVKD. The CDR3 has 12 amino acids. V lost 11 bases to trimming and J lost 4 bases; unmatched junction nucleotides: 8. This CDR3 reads CAASGGRYEQYF. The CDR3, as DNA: TGTGCCGCCTCAGGGGGTAGATACGAGCAGTACTTC.

The CDR3, as DNA: TGTGCCAGTAGTACTCCACACAGGGGGCACAATCAGCCCCAGCATTTT. It specifies CASSTPHRGHNQPQHF. This chain connects TRBV19 to TRBJ1-5; TRBD1 matches 9 bases. Germline loops: CDR1 LNHDA, CDR2 SQIVND (reference sequence). This CDR3 contains 16 residues. V lost 4 bases, J lost 3 bases, and 7 bases stayed unmatched.

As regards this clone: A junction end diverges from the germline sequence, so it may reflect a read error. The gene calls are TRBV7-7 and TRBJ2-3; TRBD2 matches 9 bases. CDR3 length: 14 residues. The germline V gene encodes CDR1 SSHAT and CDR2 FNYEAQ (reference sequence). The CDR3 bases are TGTGCTAGCAGCTCGGGACTAGCAGTAGATACGCAGTATTTT. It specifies CASSSGLAVDTQYF.

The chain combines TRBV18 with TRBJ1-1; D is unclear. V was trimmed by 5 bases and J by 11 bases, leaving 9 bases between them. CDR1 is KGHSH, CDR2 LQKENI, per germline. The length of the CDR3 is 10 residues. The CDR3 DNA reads TGTGCCAGCTCAGGCGGTAGTGCTTTCTTT. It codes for CASSGGSAFF.

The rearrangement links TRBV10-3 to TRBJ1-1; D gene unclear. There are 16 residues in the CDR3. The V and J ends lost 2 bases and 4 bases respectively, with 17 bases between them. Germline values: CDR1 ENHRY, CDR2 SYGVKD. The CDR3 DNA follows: TGTGCCATCAGTGAGCCGCTAGGAGGGAGGAGCACTGAAGCTTTCTTT. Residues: CAISEPLGGRSTEAFF.

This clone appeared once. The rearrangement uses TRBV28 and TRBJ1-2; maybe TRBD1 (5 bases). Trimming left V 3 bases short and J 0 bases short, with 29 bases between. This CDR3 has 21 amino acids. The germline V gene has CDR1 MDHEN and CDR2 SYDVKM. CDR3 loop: CASSFSSGAVANTIANYGYTF. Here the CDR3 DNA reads TGTGCCAGCAGTTTCTCCAGCGGGGCAGTGGCCAATACCATAGCTAACTATGGCTACACCTTC.

The CDR3 DNA reads as TGTGCCAGCAGTTTATCGTTGGCGGGAGAAAGGTACGAGCAGTACTTC. Protein product: CASSLSLAGERYEQYF. This rearrangement joins TRBV27 to TRBJ2-7; 7 nucleotides line up with TRBD2. The germline CDR1 and CDR2 sequences are MNHEY and SMNVEV (reference sequence). The CDR3 contains 16 residues. Trimming took 0 bases from V and 4 from J; bases not matched to a gene: 9.

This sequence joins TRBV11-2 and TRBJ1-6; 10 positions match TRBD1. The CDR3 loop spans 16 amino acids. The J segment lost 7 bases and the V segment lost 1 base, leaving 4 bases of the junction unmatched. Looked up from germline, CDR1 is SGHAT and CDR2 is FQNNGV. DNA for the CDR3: TGTGCCAGCAGCTTAGGAGGGACAGGGGTAAATTCACCCCTCCACTTT. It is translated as CASSLGGTGVNSPLHF.

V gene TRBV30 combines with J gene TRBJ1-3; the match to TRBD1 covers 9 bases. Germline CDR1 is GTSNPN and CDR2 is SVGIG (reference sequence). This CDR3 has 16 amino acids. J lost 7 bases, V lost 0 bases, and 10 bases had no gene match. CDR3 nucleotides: TGTGCCTGGAGTGTTTACAGGGGGCGCAGGGGTAACACCATATATTTT. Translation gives CAWSVYRGRRGNTIYF.

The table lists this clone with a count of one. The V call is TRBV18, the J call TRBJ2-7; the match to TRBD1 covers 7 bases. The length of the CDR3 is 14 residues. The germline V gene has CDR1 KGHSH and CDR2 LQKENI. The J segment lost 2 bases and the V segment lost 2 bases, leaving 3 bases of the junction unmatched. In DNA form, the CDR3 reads TGTGCCAGCTCACCAGAGACAGGGCCCTACGAGCAGTACTTC. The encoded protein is CASSPETGPYEQYF.

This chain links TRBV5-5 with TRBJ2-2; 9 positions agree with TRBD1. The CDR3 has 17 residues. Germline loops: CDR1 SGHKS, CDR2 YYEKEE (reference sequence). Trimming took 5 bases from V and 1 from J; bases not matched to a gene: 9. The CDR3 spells CASRTGTGIGNTGELFF. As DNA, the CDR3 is TGTGCCAGCAGGACCGGGACAGGGATCGGGAACACCGGGGAGCTGTTTTTT.

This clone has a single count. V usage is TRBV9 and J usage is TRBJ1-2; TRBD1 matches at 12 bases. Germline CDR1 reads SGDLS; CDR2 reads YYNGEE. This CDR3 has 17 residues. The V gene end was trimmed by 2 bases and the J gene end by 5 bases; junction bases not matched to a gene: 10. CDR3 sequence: CASSVDTGTGGEYGYTF. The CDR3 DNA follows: TGTGCCAGCAGCGTCGACACCGGGACAGGGGGCGAGTATGGCTACACCTTC.

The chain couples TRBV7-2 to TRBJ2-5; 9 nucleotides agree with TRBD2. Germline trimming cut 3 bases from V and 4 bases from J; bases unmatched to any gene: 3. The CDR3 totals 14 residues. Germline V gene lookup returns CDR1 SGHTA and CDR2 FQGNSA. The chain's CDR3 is CASSFIAGAETQYF. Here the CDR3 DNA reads TGTGCCAGCAGCTTTATAGCGGGAGCAGAGACCCAGTACTTC.

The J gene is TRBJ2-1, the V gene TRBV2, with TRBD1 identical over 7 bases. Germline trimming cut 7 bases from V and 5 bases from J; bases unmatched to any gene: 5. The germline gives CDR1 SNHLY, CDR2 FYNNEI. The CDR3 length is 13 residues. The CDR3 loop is CASTPTGNNEQFF. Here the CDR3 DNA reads TGTGCCAGCACTCCGACAGGGAACAATGAGCAGTTCTTC.

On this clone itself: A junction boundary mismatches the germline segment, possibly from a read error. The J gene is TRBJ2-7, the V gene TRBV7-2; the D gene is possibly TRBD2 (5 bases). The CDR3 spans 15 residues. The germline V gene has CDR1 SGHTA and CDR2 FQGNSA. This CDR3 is CASSLALGTLGLGHF. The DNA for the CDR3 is TGTGCCAGCAGCTTAGCACTAGGCACCCTGGGTCTAGGACACTTC.

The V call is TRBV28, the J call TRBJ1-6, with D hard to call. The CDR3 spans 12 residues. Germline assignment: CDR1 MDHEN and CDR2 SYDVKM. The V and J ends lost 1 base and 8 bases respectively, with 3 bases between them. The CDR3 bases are TGTGCCAGCAGTTTATCTGATTCACCCCTCCACTTT. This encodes CASSLSDSPLHF.